The 14 T cell receptor beta chains presented below share a single source sample, sequenced in a study of human T cells and chemical hapten exposure. Described time point: patch test 1, 2 weeks after DPC sensitization. The treatment was: therapeutic diphenylcyclopropenone sensitization with weekly scalp DPC. A single record per CDR3 protein comes from TCRdb applying MiXCR to the RACE reads. Among 150,000 to 200,000 distinct CDR3 sequences listed, 14% were seen once. Sequenced here: whole blood, sampled in connection with sensitization to the hapten diphenylcyclopropenone (DPC). These receptors were taken from a woman aged 25 to 39 with alopecia areata. Some clones in this sample may be carry-over from other donors' samples.

This clonotype was counted between two and nine times. The chain is built from TRBV28 and TRBJ1-3; D unresolved. The ends were cut back, 7 bases at V and 0 bases at J, with 22 bases in the middle. Germline V lookup: CDR1 MDHEN, CDR2 SYDVKM. The CDR3 runs 18 residues. The CDR3 loop is CASTSRSKKRHSGNTIYF. CDR3 sequence (DNA): TGTGCCAGCACATCTCGGTCAAAAAAAAGACACTCTGGAAACACCATATATTTT.

This clonotype was observed a handful of times. The rearrangement links TRBV7-6 to TRBJ2-1; 11 positions agree with TRBD2. Germline lookup yields CDR1 SGHVS and CDR2 FNYEAQ. CDR3 length: 18 amino acids. The J segment lost 2 bases and the V segment lost 1 base, leaving 7 bases of the junction unmatched. CDR3: CASSLGSIAGGPYNEQFF. The CDR3, as DNA: TGTGCCAGCAGCTTAGGGTCCATAGCGGGGGGGCCCTACAATGAGCAGTTCTTC.

The V call is TRBV2, the J call TRBJ1-6; D might be TRBD1 (5 bases). Germline V lookup: CDR1 SNHLY, CDR2 FYNNEI. V shed 6 bases and J shed 6 bases, with 12 bases lying between them. This CDR3 spans 14 amino acids. The CDR3 region is CASRRDVLNSPLHF. The CDR3 nucleotides are TGTGCCAGCAGGCGGGACGTCCTTAATTCACCCCTCCACTTT.

This sequence joins TRBV29-1 and TRBJ2-2; no reliable D call. CDR1 and CDR2 from the germline V gene are SQVTM and ANQGSEA. This CDR3 spans 14 amino acids. V was trimmed by 6 bases and J by 3 bases, leaving 14 bases between them. The CDR3 nucleotides are TGCAGCGTCCCGGGCCTCCGGGACACCGGGGAGCTGTTTTTT. Residues: CSVPGLRDTGELFF.

The chain combines TRBV10-3 with TRBJ2-7, with D uncertain. This CDR3 contains 14 residues. V lost 6 bases and J 0 bases, leaving 12 bases between the germline ends. CDR1 is ENHRY and CDR2 is SYGVKD in the germline V gene. Here the CDR3 reads CAIRQTESSYEQYF. Written as DNA, the CDR3 is TGTGCCATCAGGCAGACGGAAAGCTCCTACGAGCAGTACTTC.

This clonotype was seen repeatedly, ten times or more. This chain joins TRBV29-1 and TRBJ2-5; 7 bases line up with TRBD2. The CDR3 is 15 residues long. Per the germline V gene, CDR1 is SQVTM and CDR2 is ANQGSEA. V shed 4 bases and J 5 bases; nucleotides not matched to a gene: 13. CDR3 bases: TGCAGCGTTGTACCCAGCGGGGCGAGGTGGGAGACCCAGTACTTC. Its translation: CSVVPSGARWETQYF.

This clonotype was recorded a few times. The chain has TRBV2 and TRBJ1-1; 9 nucleotides align to TRBD1. V lost 8 bases and J lost 8; bases outside the gene matches: 9. The CDR3 loop spans 13 amino acids. Germline values: CDR1 SNHLY, CDR2 FYNNEI. The CDR3 here is CASLSDRGREAFF. As DNA, the CDR3 is TGTGCCAGCCTATCCGACAGGGGGAGGGAAGCTTTCTTT.

The V and J genes are TRBV6-2 or TRBV6-3 and TRBJ1-4, with 7 bases that match TRBD1. V shed 5 bases, J shed 3 bases, and the junction held 6 bases outside the gene matches. Germline V gene data show CDR1 as MNHEY and CDR2 as SVGEGT. The CDR3 totals 15 residues. The CDR3: CASSEPDRSNEKLFF. In DNA form, the CDR3 reads TGTGCCAGCAGTGAACCGGACAGGTCTAATGAAAAACTGTTTTTT.

This clonotype was counted between two and nine times. V usage is TRBV18 and J usage is TRBJ1-5; D remains ambiguous. Germline assignment: CDR1 KGHSH and CDR2 LQKENI. The CDR3 extends over 15 amino acids. V was shortened by 5 bases and J by 2 bases, with 13 bases between the two germline ends. This CDR3 reads CASSTSGTGNQPQHF. The CDR3 region has the DNA TGTGCCAGCTCAACGTCCGGCACCGGCAATCAGCCCCAGCATTTT. The full variable domain, with the rest looked up from reference TRBV18 and TRBJ1-5, is NAGVMQNPRHLVRRRGQEARLRCSPMKGHSHVYWYRQLPEEGLKFMVYLQKENIIDESGMPKERFSAEFPKEGPSILRIQQVVRGDSAAYFCASSTSGTGNQPQHFGDGTRLSIL.

This clonotype was picked up a small number of times. The chain couples TRBV12-3 or TRBV12-4 to TRBJ2-4; 11 positions match TRBD2. The CDR3 length is 14 residues. Trimming at V came to 1 base and at J to 15 bases, leaving 8 bases not matched to a gene. CDR3 nucleotide sequence: TGTGCCAGCAGTTTAGGACTAGCGGGATCTTTCTCGTACTTC. Translating gives CASSLGLAGSFSYF.

This clonotype was detected a few times. The V call is TRBV19, the J call TRBJ2-7; D is perhaps TRBD1 (6 bases). This CDR3 has 13 residues. V lost 6 bases and J lost 0, with 9 bases in between. Germline assignment: CDR1 LNHDA and CDR2 SQIVND (reference sequence). CDR3 bases: TGTGCCAGTAGAAGGACAGACTCCTACGAGCAGTACTTC. It yields the protein CASRRTDSYEQYF.

This clonotype was detected many times. The chain couples TRBV19 to TRBJ1-5; D not certain. Germline V gene data show CDR1 as LNHDA and CDR2 as SQIVND (reference sequence). The CDR3 has 13 amino acids. Between the trimmed V and J ends, which lost 1 base and 6 bases, there was a span of 7 bases. CDR3 in amino acids: CASSIGTIQPQHF. The CDR3 DNA sequence: TGTGCCAGTAGTATAGGAACCATTCAGCCCCAGCATTTT.

This clonotype has more than one count but fewer than ten. The V gene is TRBV29-1, the J gene TRBJ2-1, with D uncertain. The CDR3 length is 12 residues. Trimming shortened V by 7 bases and J by 6 bases, and 13 bases separated the two germline ends. The germline V gene encodes CDR1 SQVTM and CDR2 ANQGSEA. CDR3 nucleotide sequence: TGCAGCGCCCCGGACGTATCCAATGAGCAGTTCTTC. Its translation: CSAPDVSNEQFF.

V and J are TRBV15 and TRBJ2-7; no clear D. Germline V gene lookup returns CDR1 LNHNV and CDR2 YYDKDF (reference sequence). Trimming stripped 0 bases from V and 4 bases from J, with 10 bases between. The CDR3 totals 14 residues. The CDR3 coding sequence is TGTGCCACCAGCAGAGAAGGATTTGGGTACGAGCAGTACTTC. Translating it yields CATSREGFGYEQYF. The entire variable domain, with the rest obtained from reference TRBV15 and TRBJ2-7, is as follows: DAMVIQNPRYQVTQFGKPVTLSCSQTLNHNVMYWYQQKSSQAPKLLFHYYDKDFNNEADTPDNFQSRRPNTSFCFLDIRSPGLGDTAMYLCATSREGFGYEQYFGPGTRLTVT.